This T cell receptor (beta chain) was recovered during a study of coeliac disease. Study details: The study queried TRBV7-2 bias without high-resolution HLA data. General study results and limits: Only 1 of 6 controls, but about 55% of the 18 coeliac samples, showed published gliadin-specific TRB sequences. Most TRB amino acid sequences occurred in only one sample.

Assay used: immunoSEQ multiplex PCR; TCRdb lists only in-frame clones, some missing. This table has 6,000 to 8,000 clones, around 72% appearing once. Germline V CDR1 and CDR2: MNHEY, SMNVEV (reference sequence). V dropped 1 base and J dropped 4 bases, with 8 bases sitting between them. This CDR3 has 14 amino acids. On this clone: Its target is unknown.

This sequence was found in a man younger than 40 with celiac disease. Material: lamina propria lymphocytes from the gut. The J gene is TRBJ2-1, the V gene TRBV27; D uncertain. Written as DNA, the CDR3 is TGTGCCAGCAGTTTATTGGGCAGGTACAATGAGCAGTTCTTC. Translation: CASSLLGRYNEQFF.